The T cell receptor (beta chain) described here comes from a study of graft-versus-host responses after intestinal transplantation. This clone occurred once. Measured with immunoSEQ multiplex PCR; TCRdb has only the in-frame clones, and not every one. The data contain 55,000 to 70,000 clones, about 90% of them singletons. The sequence came from a human patient who received an intestinal transplant, so some T cells may come from the graft donor. The material was PBMCs, obtained about 120 days after intestinal transplantation.

CDR3 DNA sequence: TGCGCCAGCAGCCAAGATGGGATAGCGGGAGGGGAAGAGACCCAGTACTTC. Translation gives CASSQDGIAGGEETQYF. The rearrangement uses TRBV4-1 and TRBJ2-5; TRBD2 aligns across 11 bases. The CDR3 is made up of 17 amino acids. The junction had 6 bases not matched to a gene; V was cut back by 0 bases and J by 3 bases. The germline CDR1 and CDR2 sequences are MGHRA and YSYEKL.